Below, 10 T cell receptor beta chains from the same sample are listed, as sequenced in a study of read filtering for tumor transcriptome and immune sequencing (dated by TCRdb to the early 2020s). These reads were obtained on an Illumina HiSeq 4000. TCR libraries were built from about 420 ng RNA with the Immunoverse kit, using molecular barcoded adaptors covering alpha/delta and beta/gamma chains. TCRdb redid the processing of the public reads, applying fastp at Q25 and MiXCR, and retained in-frame beta chains. CDR3 protein sequences are deduplicated, and each keeps its most common genes and DNA. The sample table records roughly 38,000 distinct CDR3 sequences; roughly an eighth of these occur just once. 6% to 7% of the sample is in the top ten clones. Sequenced material: a population of CD138-negative cells sorted from bone marrow. The meaning of the sample's cell subset or site label: bone marrow mononuclear cells depleted of CD138+ plasma/myeloma cells by negative magnetic selection. Receptor source: a donor aged 40 or older with multiple myeloma.

Details on this clonotype: A read error likely explains this, since a far larger clone differs by one base. The rearrangement uses TRBV7-6 and TRBJ2-1; D might be TRBD2 (6 bases). This CDR3 comprises 14 residues. CDR1 and CDR2 from the germline V gene are SGHVS and FNYEAQ. CDR3: CAGSLAENLNEQFF. The DNA of the CDR3 is TGTGCTGGCAGCTTAGCGGAGAACCTCAATGAGCAGTTCTTC.

This clonotype was seen ten or more times. This rearrangement joins TRBV11-3 to TRBJ2-1, with 7 bases aligning to TRBD1. This CDR3 region has 14 residues. The germline V gene has CDR1 SGHNT and CDR2 YENEEA. V gave up 1 base and J gave up 4 bases; unmatched junction bases: 1. DNA for the CDR3: TGTGCCAGCAGCTTAGGGGACAGATACAATGAGCAGTTCTTC. Translated, it gives CASSLGDRYNEQFF.

This clonotype was recorded a few times. The V and J genes are TRBV28 and TRBJ2-7; D is uncertain. Between the trimmed V and J ends, which lost 6 bases and 6 bases, there was a span of 18 bases. Germline V lookup: CDR1 MDHEN, CDR2 SYDVKM. The CDR3 spans 14 residues. The DNA for the CDR3 is TGTGCCAGCAGCCTTCGGACGTCCGTCTCCGAGCAGTACTTC. Protein: CASSLRTSVSEQYF.

Many counts were recorded for this clonotype. The chain couples TRBV20-1 to TRBJ2-4; 9 bases align to TRBD1. Germline CDR1 DFQATT, CDR2 SNEGSKA (reference sequence). Trimming removed 2 bases from V and 1 base from J; junction bases left unmatched: 18. The CDR3 runs to 20 residues. CDR3 sequence: CSARIRRQGETSRAKNIQYF. The CDR3 coding sequence is TGCAGTGCTAGAATCCGACGACAGGGGGAAACTTCACGGGCCAAAAACATTCAGTACTTC.

This clonotype was observed at least ten times. The chain couples TRBV30 to TRBJ2-7; TRBD2 is a possible D gene (6 bases). Germline V gene data show CDR1 as GTSNPN and CDR2 as SVGIG (reference sequence). V was shortened by 1 base and J by 4 bases, with 11 bases between the two germline ends. The CDR3 runs 13 residues. CDR3 residues: CAWSAGLHYEQYF. The DNA for the CDR3 is TGTGCCTGGAGTGCGGGACTCCATTACGAGCAGTACTTC.

This clonotype has at least ten counts. This chain uses TRBV7-9 with TRBJ2-5, with TRBD2 matching over 13 bases. Germline V gene data show CDR1 as SEHNR and CDR2 as FQNEAQ (reference sequence). V gave up 4 bases and J gave up 3 bases; unmatched junction bases: 8. CDR3 size: 17 residues. CDR3 nucleotides: TGTGCCAGCAGCTCAAGACTAGCGGGGGGACCGAAAGAGACCCAGTACTTC. This sequence encodes CASSSRLAGGPKETQYF.

Ten or more counts support this clonotype. V and J are TRBV27 and TRBJ1-1; the D gene is possibly TRBD1 (5 bases). V lost 6 bases to trimming and J lost 8 bases, with 16 bases between them. CDR3 size: 13 residues. CDR1 is MNHEY and CDR2 is SMNVEV in the germline V gene (reference sequence). CDR3 in amino acids: CASSTGTGREAFF. CDR3 DNA sequence: TGTGCCAGCAGCACTGGGACGGGCCGGGAAGCTTTCTTT.

This clonotype was counted many times. The chain combines TRBV28 with TRBJ1-5; TRBD1 is a possible D gene (6 bases). V dropped 3 bases and J dropped 7 bases, with 13 bases sitting between them. Germline V lookup: CDR1 MDHEN, CDR2 SYDVKM. This CDR3 region has 14 residues. The DNA for the CDR3 is TGTGCCAGCAGTTTGGGGGGCTCTACGCAGCCCCAGCATTTT. This encodes CASSLGGSTQPQHF.

This clonotype was observed at least ten times. V gene TRBV14 combines with J gene TRBJ2-2; tentatively, D is TRBD2 (6 bases). Trimming took 2 bases from V and 3 from J, leaving 10 bases between them. This CDR3 has 15 residues. CDR1 and CDR2 from the germline V gene are SGHDN and FVKESK. This chain's CDR3 is CASSQTGVDTGELFF. DNA for the CDR3: TGTGCCAGCAGCCAAACGGGGGTCGACACCGGGGAGCTGTTTTTT.

About this clonotype: A far bigger clonotype differs at one base, so this is likely a read error. The chain joins TRBV6-5 to TRBJ1-1; D is undetermined. Deletions cut 6 bases from V and 7 bases from J, with 9 bases between. The germline gives CDR1 MNHEY, CDR2 SVGAGI. This CDR3 has 11 residues. CDR3 DNA: TGTGCCAGCAGCCACAGCGATGAAGCTTTCTTT. It specifies CASSHSDEAFF.